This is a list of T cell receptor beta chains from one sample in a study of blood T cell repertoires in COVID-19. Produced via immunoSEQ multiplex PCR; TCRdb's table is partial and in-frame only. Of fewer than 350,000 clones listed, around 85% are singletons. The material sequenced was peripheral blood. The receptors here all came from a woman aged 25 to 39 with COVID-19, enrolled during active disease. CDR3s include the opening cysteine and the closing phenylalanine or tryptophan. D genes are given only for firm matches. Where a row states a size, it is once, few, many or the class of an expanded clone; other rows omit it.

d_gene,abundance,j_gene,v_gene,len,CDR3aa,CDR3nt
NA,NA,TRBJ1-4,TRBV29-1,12,CSIISTNEKLFF,TGCAGCATCATTTCAACTAATGAAAAACTGTTTTTT
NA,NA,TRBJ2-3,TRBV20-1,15,CSASFSPNNSRTQYF,TGCAGTGCTAGTTTCTCCCCAAACAACTCCAGGACGCAGTATTTT
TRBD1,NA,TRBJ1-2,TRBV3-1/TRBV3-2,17,CASSARGQGTLGYGYTF,TGTGCCAGCAGCGCCCGCGGACAGGGGACGCTCGGCTATGGCTACACCTTC
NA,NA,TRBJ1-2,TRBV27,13,CASSPFFREDYTF,TGTGCCAGCAGCCCATTTTTTAGGGAGGACTACACCTTC
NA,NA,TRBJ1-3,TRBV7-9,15,CASSLAGAPRNTIYF,TGTGCCAGCAGCTTAGCGGGGGCGCCTAGAAACACCATATATTTT
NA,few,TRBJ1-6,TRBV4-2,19,CASSQGYGHSKGGDSPLHF,TGTGCCAGCAGCCAAGGTTACGGACATAGCAAGGGAGGGGATTCACCCCTCCACTTT
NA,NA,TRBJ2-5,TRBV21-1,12,CAAPGLVETQYF,TGTGCCGCACCGGGACTAGTGGAGACCCAGTACTTC
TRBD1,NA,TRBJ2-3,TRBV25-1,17,CASSEYGTGGVADTQYF,TGTGCCAGCAGTGAATACGGGACAGGGGGCGTCGCAGATACGCAGTATTTT
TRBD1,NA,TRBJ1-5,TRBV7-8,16,CASSSIDRAVGQPQHF,TGTGCCAGCAGCTCGATCGACAGGGCGGTAGGTCAGCCCCAGCATTTT
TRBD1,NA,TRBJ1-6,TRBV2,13,CASSARGQSPLHF,TGTGCCAGCAGTGCTAGGGGGCAATCACCCCTCCACTTT
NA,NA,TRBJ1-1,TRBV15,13,CATSSTGNTEAFF,TGTGCCACCAGCAGCACAGGAAACACTGAAGCTTTCTTT
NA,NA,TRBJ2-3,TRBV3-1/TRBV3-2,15,CASSQDPASTDTQYF,TGTGCCAGCAGCCAAGATCCTGCGAGCACAGATACGCAGTATTTT
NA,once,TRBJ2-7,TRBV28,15,CASSLSSGQAHEQYF,TGTGCCAGCAGTTTATCGTCAGGGCAGGCCCACGAGCAGTACTTC
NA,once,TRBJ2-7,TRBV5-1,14,CASSLRQAAYEQYF,TGCGCCAGCAGCTTACGACAGGCGGCCTACGAGCAGTACTTC
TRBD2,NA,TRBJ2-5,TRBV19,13,CASSFTSVGTQYF,TGTGCCAGTAGTTTTACTAGCGTCGGGACCCAGTACTTC
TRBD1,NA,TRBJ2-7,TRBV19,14,CASKRGPLDYEQYF,TGTGCCAGTAAGAGGGGGCCCCTTGACTACGAGCAGTACTTC
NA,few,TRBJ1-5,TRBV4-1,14,CASSHPGGNQPQHF,TGCGCCAGCAGCCACCCGGGGGGCAATCAGCCCCAGCATTTT
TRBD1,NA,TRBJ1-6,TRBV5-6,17,CASSFRDRGVYNSPLHF,TGTGCCAGCAGCTTCAGGGACAGGGGTGTCTATAATTCACCCCTCCACTTT
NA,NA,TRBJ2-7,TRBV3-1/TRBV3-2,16,CASSPGFPGEAYEQYF,TGTGCCAGCAGCCCTGGTTTCCCAGGGGAAGCGTACGAGCAGTACTTC
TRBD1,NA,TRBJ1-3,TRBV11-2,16,CASSSRTGLSGNTIYF,TGTGCCAGCAGCTCTCGGACAGGCCTCTCTGGAAACACCATATATTTT
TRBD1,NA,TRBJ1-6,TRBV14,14,CASSQSDRVSPLHF,TGTGCCAGCAGCCAATCGGACAGGGTCTCACCCCTCCACTTT
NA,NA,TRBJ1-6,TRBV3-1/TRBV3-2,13,CASSPRTPSPLHF,TGTGCCAGCAGCCCCCGGACACCCTCACCCCTCCACTTT
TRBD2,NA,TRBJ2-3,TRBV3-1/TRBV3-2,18,CASSQVLAGGSSTDTQYF,TGTGCCAGCAGCCAAGTTCTAGCGGGGGGTTCTAGCACAGATACGCAGTATTTT
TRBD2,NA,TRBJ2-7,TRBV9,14,CASSALAGPYEQYF,TGTGCCAGCAGCGCTTTAGCGGGGCCCTACGAGCAGTACTTC
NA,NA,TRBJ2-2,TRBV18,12,CASSPEGGELFF,TGTGCCAGCTCACCAGAGGGCGGGGAGCTGTTTTTT
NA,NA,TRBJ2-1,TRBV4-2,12,CASSPTYNEQFF,TGTGCCAGCAGCCCCACATACAATGAGCAGTTCTTC
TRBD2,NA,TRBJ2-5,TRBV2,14,CASSEGRGGETQYF,TGTGCCAGCAGTGAAGGGCGGGGAGGGGAGACCCAGTACTTC
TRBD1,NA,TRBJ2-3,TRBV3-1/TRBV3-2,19,CASSLSTKTYRGRTDTQYF,TGTGCCAGCAGCCTCTCCACAAAAACGTACAGGGGGCGGACAGATACGCAGTATTTT
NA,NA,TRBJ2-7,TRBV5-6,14,CASSSTGYSYEQYF,TGTGCCAGCAGCTCGACAGGTTACTCCTACGAGCAGTACTTC
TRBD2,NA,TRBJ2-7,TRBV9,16,CASSVGEVAGAYEQYF,TGTGCCAGCAGCGTAGGGGAGGTAGCGGGGGCCTACGAGCAGTACTTC
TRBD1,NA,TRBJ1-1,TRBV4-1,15,CASSPDRGIGTEAFF,TGCGCCAGCAGCCCGGACAGGGGCATCGGCACTGAAGCTTTCTTT
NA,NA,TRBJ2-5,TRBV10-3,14,CAIREGLVQETQYF,TGTGCCATCAGGGAAGGCCTAGTCCAAGAGACCCAGTACTTC
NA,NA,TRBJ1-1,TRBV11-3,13,CASSLRGNTEAFF,TGTGCCAGCAGCCTTAGGGGTAACACTGAAGCTTTCTTT
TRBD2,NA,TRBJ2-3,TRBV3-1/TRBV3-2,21,CASSQESGGTSVLNSTDTQYF,TGTGCCAGCAGCCAAGAGTCAGGAGGCACTAGCGTTTTAAATAGCACAGATACGCAGTATTTT
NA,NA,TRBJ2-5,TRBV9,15,CASSEGIASGETQYF,TGTGCCAGCAGCGAGGGGATCGCTTCAGGGGAGACCCAGTACTTC
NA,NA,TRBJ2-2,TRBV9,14,CASSPLASAGELFF,TGTGCCAGCAGCCCGCTAGCAAGTGCCGGGGAGCTGTTTTTT
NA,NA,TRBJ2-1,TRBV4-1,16,CASSHTGSLAANEQFF,TGCGCCAGCAGCCATACGGGGAGTCTAGCCGCCAATGAGCAGTTCTTC
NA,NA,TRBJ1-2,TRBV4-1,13,CASSQDLYYGYTF,TGCGCCAGCAGCCAAGATTTATATTATGGCTACACCTTC
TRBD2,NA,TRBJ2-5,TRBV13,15,CASSFSLAGAETQYF,TGTGCCAGCAGCTTCTCCCTAGCGGGGGCGGAGACCCAGTACTTC
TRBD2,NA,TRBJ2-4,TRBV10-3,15,CAISELGGTKNIQYF,TGTGCCATCAGTGAGCTGGGAGGGACCAAAAACATTCAGTACTTC
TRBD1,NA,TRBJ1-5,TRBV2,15,CASSDRTGREQPQHF,TGTGCCAGCAGTGACCGGACAGGGAGAGAACAGCCCCAGCATTTT
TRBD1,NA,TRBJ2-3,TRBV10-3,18,CAISVQGATVASTDTQYF,TGTGCCATCAGTGTTCAGGGGGCCACCGTTGCTAGCACAGATACGCAGTATTTT